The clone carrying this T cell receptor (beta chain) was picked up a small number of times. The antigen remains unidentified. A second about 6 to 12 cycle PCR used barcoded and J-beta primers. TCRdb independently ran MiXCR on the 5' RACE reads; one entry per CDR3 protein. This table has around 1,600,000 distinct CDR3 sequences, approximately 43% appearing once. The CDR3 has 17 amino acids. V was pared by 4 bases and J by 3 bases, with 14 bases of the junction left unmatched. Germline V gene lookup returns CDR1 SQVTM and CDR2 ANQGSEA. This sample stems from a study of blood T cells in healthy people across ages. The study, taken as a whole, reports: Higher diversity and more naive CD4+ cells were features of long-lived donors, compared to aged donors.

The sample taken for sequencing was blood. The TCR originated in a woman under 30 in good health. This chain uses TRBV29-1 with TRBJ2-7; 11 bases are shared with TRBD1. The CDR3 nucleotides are TGCAGCGTTGGGCCGGGACAGGGGGTTGAGAACTACTACGAGCAGTACTTC. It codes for CSVGPGQGVENYYEQYF.